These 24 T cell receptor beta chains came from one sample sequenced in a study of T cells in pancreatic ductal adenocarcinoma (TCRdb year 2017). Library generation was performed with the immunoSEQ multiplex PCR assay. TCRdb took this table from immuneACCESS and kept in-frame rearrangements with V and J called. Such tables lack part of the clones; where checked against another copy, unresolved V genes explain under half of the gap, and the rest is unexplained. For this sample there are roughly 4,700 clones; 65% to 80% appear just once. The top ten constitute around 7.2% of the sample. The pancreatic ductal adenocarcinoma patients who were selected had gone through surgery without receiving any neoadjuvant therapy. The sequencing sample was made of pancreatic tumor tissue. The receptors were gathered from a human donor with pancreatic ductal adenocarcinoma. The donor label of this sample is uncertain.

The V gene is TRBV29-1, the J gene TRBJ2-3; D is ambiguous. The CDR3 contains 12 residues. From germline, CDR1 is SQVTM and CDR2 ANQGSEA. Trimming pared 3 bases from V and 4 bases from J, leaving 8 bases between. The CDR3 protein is CSVDRFSDTQYF. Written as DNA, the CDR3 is TGCAGCGTTGATCGGTTTTCAGATACGCAGTATTTT.

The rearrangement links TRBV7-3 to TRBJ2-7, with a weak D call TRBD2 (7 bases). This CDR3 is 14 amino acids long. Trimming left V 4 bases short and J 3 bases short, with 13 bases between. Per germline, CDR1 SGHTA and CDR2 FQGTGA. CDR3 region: CASSSRGPIYEQYF. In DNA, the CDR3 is TGTGCCAGCAGCTCGCGGGGGCCGATCTACGAGCAGTACTTC.

The CDR3 sequence: CSVDLQGNPYEQYF. CDR3 in DNA: TGCAGCGTTGACCTACAGGGGAACCCCTACGAGCAGTACTTC. V is TRBV29-1 and J is TRBJ2-7, with 7 nucleotides matching TRBD1. Unmatched junction bases numbered 7, after V lost 3 bases and J lost 2 bases. CDR1 is SQVTM, CDR2 ANQGSEA, per germline. The CDR3 contains 14 residues.

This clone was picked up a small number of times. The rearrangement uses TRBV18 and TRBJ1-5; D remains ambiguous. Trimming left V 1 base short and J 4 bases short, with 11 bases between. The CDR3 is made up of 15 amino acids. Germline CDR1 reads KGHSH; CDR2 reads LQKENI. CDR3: CASSPREGWNQPQHF. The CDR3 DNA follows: TGTGCCAGCTCACCACGGGAGGGTTGGAATCAGCCCCAGCATTTT. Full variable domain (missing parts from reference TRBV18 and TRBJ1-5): NAGVMQNPRHLVRRRGQEARLRCSPMKGHSHVYWYRQLPEEGLKFMVYLQKENIIDESGMPKERFSAEFPKEGPSILRIQQVVRGDSAAYFCASSPREGWNQPQHFGDGTRLSIL.

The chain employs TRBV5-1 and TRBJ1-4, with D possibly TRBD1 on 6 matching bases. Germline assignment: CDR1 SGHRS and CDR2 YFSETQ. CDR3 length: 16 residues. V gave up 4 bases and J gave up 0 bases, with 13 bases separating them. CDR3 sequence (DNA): TGCGCCAGCAGCAAACAGACAGGTGCAACTAATGAAAAACTGTTTTTT. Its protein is CASSKQTGATNEKLFF.

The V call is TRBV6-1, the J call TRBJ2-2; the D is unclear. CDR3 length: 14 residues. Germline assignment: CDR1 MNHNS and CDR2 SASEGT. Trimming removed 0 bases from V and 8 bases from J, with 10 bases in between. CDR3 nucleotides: TGTGCCAGCAGTGAAGCGCTTCGGGCGGGGGAGCTGTTTTTT. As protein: CASSEALRAGELFF.

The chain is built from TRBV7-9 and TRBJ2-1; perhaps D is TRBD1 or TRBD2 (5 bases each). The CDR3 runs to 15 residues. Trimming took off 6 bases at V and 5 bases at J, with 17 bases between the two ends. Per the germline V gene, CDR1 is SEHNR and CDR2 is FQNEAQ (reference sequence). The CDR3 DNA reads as TGTGCCAGCAGACGGTTCCGGGACGACGACAATGAGCAGTTCTTC. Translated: CASRRFRDDDNEQFF.

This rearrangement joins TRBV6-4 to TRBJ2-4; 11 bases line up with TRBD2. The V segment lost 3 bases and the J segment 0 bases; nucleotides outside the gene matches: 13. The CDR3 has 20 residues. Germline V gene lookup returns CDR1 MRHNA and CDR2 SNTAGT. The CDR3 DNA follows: TGTGCCAGCAGTGAATCCGGGACTAGCGGAACCGTGCTAGCCAAAAACATTCAGTACTTC. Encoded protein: CASSESGTSGTVLAKNIQYF.

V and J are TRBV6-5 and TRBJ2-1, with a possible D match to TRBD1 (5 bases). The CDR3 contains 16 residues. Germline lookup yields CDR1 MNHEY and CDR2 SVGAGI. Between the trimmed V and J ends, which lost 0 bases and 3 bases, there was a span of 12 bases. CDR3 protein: CASSYSFFQGYNEQFF. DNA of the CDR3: TGTGCCAGCAGTTACTCGTTTTTCCAGGGCTACAATGAGCAGTTCTTC.

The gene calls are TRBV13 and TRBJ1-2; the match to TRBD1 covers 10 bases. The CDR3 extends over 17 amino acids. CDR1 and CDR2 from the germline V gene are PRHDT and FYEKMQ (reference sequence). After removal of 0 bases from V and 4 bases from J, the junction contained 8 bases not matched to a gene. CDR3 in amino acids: CASSLGSGQGLVYGYTF. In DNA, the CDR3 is TGTGCCAGCAGCTTAGGCTCGGGACAGGGGCTGGTCTATGGCTACACCTTC.

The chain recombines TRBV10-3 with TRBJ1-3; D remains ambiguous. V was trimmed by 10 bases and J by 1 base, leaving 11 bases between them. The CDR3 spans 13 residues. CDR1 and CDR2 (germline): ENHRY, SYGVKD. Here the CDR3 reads CATSIGSGNTIYF. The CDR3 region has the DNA TGTGCCACCTCGATAGGGTCTGGAAACACCATATATTTT.

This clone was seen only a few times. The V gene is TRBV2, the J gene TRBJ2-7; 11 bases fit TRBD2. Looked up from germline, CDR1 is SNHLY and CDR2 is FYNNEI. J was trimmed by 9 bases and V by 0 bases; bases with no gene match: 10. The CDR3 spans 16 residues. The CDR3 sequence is CASSEAPGLAVRWQYF. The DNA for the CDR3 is TGTGCCAGCAGTGAAGCACCGGGACTAGCGGTTCGATGGCAGTACTTC.

CDR3 in amino acids: CASSQTGEETQYF. The DNA of the CDR3 is TGTGCCAGCAGCCAAACAGGGGAAGAGACCCAGTACTTC. The chain couples TRBV7-3 to TRBJ2-5; 7 positions match TRBD1. The CDR3 has 13 amino acids. Germline CDR1 is SGHTA and CDR2 is FQGTGA. V dropped 5 bases and J dropped 3; count of bases not matched to a gene: 3.

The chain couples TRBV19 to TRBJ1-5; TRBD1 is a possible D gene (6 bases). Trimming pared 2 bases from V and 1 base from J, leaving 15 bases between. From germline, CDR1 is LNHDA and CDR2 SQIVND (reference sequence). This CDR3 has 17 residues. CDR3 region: CASSIRQGSDSNQPQHF. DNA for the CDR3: TGTGCCAGTAGTATACGCCAGGGGTCCGACAGCAATCAGCCCCAGCATTTT.

The CDR3 sequence: CASSGRDRRETQYF. CDR3 in DNA: TGTGCCAGCAGCGGCCGGGACAGGAGAGAGACCCAGTACTTC. V usage is TRBV11-1 and J usage is TRBJ2-5; 8 bases align to TRBD1. Germline CDR1 is SGHAT and CDR2 is FQDESV (reference sequence). This CDR3 has 14 amino acids. V gave up 5 bases and J gave up 4 bases; unmatched junction bases: 6.

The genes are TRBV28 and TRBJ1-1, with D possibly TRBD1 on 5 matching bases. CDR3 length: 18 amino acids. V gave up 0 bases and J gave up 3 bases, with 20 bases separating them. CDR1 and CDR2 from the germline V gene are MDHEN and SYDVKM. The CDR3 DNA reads TGTGCCAGCAGTTTATGGGCCGCCCCCGGGGGTGGAGACACTGAAGCTTTCTTT. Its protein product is CASSLWAAPGGGDTEAFF.

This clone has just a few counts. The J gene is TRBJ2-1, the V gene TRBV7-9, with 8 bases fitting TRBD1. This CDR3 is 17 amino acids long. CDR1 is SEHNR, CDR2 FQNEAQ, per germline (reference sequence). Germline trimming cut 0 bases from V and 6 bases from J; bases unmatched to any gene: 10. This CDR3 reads CASSLARTGRLSNEQFF. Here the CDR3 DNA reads TGTGCCAGCAGCTTAGCCCGGACAGGGAGACTGAGCAATGAGCAGTTCTTC.

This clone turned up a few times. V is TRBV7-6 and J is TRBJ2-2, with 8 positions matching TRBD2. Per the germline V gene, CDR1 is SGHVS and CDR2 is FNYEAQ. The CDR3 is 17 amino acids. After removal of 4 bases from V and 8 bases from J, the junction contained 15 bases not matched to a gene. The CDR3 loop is CASSSGGAAGALGELFF. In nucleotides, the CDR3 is TGTGCCAGCAGCTCGGGGGGTGCAGCGGGGGCCCTGGGGGAGCTGTTTTTT.

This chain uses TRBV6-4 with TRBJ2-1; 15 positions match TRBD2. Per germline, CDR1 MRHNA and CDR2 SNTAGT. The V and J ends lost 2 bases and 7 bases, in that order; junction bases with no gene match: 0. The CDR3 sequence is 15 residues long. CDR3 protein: CASSDGTSGGNEQFF. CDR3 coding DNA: TGTGCCAGCAGTGACGGGACTAGCGGGGGGAATGAGCAGTTCTTC.

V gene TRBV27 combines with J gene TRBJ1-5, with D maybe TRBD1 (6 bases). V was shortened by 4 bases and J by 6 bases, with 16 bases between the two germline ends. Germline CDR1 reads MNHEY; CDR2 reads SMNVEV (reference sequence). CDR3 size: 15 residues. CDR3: CASSSLPPRGQPQHF. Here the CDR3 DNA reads TGTGCCAGCAGTTCTTTACCCCCCAGGGGTCAGCCCCAGCATTTT.

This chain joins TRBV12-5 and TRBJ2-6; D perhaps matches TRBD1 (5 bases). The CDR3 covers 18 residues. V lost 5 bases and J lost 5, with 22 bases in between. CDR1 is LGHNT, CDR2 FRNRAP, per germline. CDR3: CASGTVNAGQSRANVLTF. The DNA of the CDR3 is TGTGCTAGTGGTACCGTCAATGCAGGACAAAGTCGGGCCAACGTCCTGACTTTC.

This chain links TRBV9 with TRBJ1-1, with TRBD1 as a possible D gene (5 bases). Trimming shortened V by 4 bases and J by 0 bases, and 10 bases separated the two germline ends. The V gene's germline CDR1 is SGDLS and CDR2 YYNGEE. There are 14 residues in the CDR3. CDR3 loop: CASSPGGVNTEAFF. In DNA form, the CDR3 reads TGTGCCAGCAGCCCCGGGGGGGTGAACACTGAAGCTTTCTTT.

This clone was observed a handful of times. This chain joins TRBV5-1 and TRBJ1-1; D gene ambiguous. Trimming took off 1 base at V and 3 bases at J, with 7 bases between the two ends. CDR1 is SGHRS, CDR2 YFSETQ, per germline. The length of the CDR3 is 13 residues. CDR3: CASSLLEDTEAFF. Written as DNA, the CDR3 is TGCGCCAGCAGCTTGCTGGAGGACACTGAAGCTTTCTTT.

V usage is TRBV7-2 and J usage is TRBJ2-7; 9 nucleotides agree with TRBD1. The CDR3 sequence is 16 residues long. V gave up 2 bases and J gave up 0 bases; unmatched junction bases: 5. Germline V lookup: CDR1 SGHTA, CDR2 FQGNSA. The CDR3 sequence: CASSLNRGRPSYEQYF. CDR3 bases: TGTGCCAGCAGCTTAAACAGGGGGCGCCCCTCCTACGAGCAGTACTTC.